The 16 T cell receptor beta chains reported below all come from one sample, sequenced in a study of beta chain features in type 1 diabetes. TCRB transcripts that were expressed got sequenced, as all of the isolated RNA had been reverse transcribed. The assay was immunoSEQ multiplex PCR, and TCRdb's table has in-frame clones only and misses some. The top ten hold about 0.097% of the sample, which has about 620,000 clones, roughly a sixth seen once. The specimen sequenced was naive CD4+ T cells from blood. Every receptor here comes from a man between 18 and 35 years old in good health.

V is TRBV7-2 and J is TRBJ1-5; no clear D. Germline CDR1 is SGHTA and CDR2 is FQGNSA. This CDR3 is 13 amino acids long. V lost 4 bases and J lost 9, with 13 bases in between. The CDR3 nucleotides read TGTGCCAGCAGCTACGAGGACTGGGGGCCCCAGCATTTT. Protein sequence: CASSYEDWGPQHF.

This clone was seen a handful of times. The rearrangement joins TRBV7-9 to TRBJ2-1; D gene unclear. Germline V gene lookup returns CDR1 SEHNR and CDR2 FQNEAQ (reference sequence). The CDR3 runs 12 residues. Trimming took off 1 base at V and 13 bases at J, with 11 bases between the two ends. CDR3 nucleotide sequence: TGTGCCAGCAGCTTAGTTGGGGTCCTCCAGTTCTTC. Protein sequence: CASSLVGVLQFF.

This clone was recorded a few times. This sequence joins TRBV5-1 and TRBJ2-5; 9 bases match TRBD1. CDR1 is SGHRS and CDR2 is YFSETQ in the germline V gene. The CDR3 totals 15 residues. V was clipped by 2 bases and J by 3 bases; unmatched bases: 5. The CDR3 sequence: CASSLGTGTKETQYF. CDR3 in DNA: TGCGCCAGCAGCTTAGGGACAGGGACTAAAGAGACCCAGTACTTC.

This clone was counted only a few times. The V and J genes are TRBV7-9 and TRBJ2-7; the D gene could be TRBD1 or TRBD2 (6 bases each). This CDR3 contains 15 residues. V lost 5 bases to trimming and J lost 0 bases, with 14 bases between them. Germline V gene data show CDR1 as SEHNR and CDR2 as FQNEAQ (reference sequence). The CDR3 nucleotides read TGTGCCAGCAGCGGGGGGCCTAACAGCTCCTACGAGCAGTACTTC. Translating it yields CASSGGPNSSYEQYF.

The chain carries TRBV11-2 and TRBJ2-3, with 8 bases that match TRBD2. V lost 5 bases, J lost 6 bases, and 10 bases stayed unmatched. CDR1 and CDR2 from the germline V gene are SGHAT and FQNNGV. This CDR3 has 15 amino acids. The CDR3 coding sequence is TGTGCCAGCAGCCCCCAGAGCGGGGGCGGGGATACGCAGTATTTT. As protein: CASSPQSGGGDTQYF.

J is TRBJ1-5 and V is TRBV19; tentatively, D is TRBD1 (6 bases). CDR3 size: 15 residues. Trimming removed 0 bases at V and 0 bases at J, with 6 bases between. Germline loops: CDR1 LNHDA, CDR2 SQIVND (reference sequence). The DNA for the CDR3 is TGTGCCAGTAGTATAGACAGGGGTAGCAATCAGCCCCAGCATTTT. Translation gives CASSIDRGSNQPQHF.

The gene calls are TRBV6-1 and TRBJ1-1, with a possible D match to TRBD1 (6 bases). The germline V gene has CDR1 MNHNS and CDR2 SASEGT. This CDR3 spans 15 amino acids. Trimming pared 5 bases from V and 5 bases from J, leaving 18 bases between. The chain's CDR3 is CASSLEGGLWTEAFF. CDR3 nucleotides: TGTGCCAGCAGTCTCGAGGGGGGATTATGGACTGAAGCTTTCTTT.

This clone was picked up a small number of times. This rearrangement joins TRBV25-1 to TRBJ1-4; 9 positions agree with TRBD1. Germline loops: CDR1 MGHDK, CDR2 SYGVNS. This CDR3 region has 16 residues. Trimming cost V 3 bases and J 8 bases; bases outside gene matches: 10. CDR3 DNA: TGTGCCAGCAGTGATGGAATACAGGGGGCCGGGGAAAAACTGTTTTTT. Its translation is CASSDGIQGAGEKLFF.

This clone has just a few counts. The V and J genes are TRBV9 and TRBJ1-1, with no clear D. The CDR3 extends over 16 amino acids. Per the germline V gene, CDR1 is SGDLS and CDR2 is YYNGEE. Deletions cut 0 bases from V and 7 bases from J, with 19 bases between. The CDR3 reads CASSVASGLHSGEAFF. CDR3 DNA: TGTGCCAGCAGCGTAGCCTCCGGGCTCCATTCGGGTGAAGCTTTCTTT.

The chain recombines TRBV5-6 with TRBJ2-5; no definite D call. The CDR3 runs to 14 residues. The ends were cut back, 4 bases at V and 4 bases at J, with 14 bases in the middle. Germline CDR1 is SGHDT and CDR2 is YYEEEE. In DNA, the CDR3 is TGTGCCAGCAGCCGCCTAATCTTGAGAGAGACCCAGTACTTC. Encoded protein: CASSRLILRETQYF.

V and J are TRBV9 and TRBJ2-3; a weak D match, TRBD1 (6 bases). From germline, CDR1 is SGDLS and CDR2 YYNGEE. The CDR3 has 17 residues. With 0 bases removed from V and 0 bases from J, the gap between germline ends came to 14 bases. The DNA of the CDR3 is TGTGCCAGCAGCGTAGTGGGCAGGGGACCTAGCACAGATACGCAGTATTTT. As protein: CASSVVGRGPSTDTQYF.

The chain recombines TRBV7-2 with TRBJ2-7; 7 positions agree with TRBD2. This CDR3 region has 14 residues. Germline V gene data show CDR1 as SGHTA and CDR2 as FQGNSA. V trimming: 0 bases; J trimming: 6 bases; junction bases outside the gene matches: 5. This CDR3 is CASSLAPRGSEQYF. DNA of the CDR3: TGTGCCAGCAGCTTAGCCCCGCGGGGGAGCGAGCAGTACTTC.

This clone was seen a few times. Without the conserved terminal phenylalanine or tryptophan, this CDR3 likely stems from a read error. It is unclear where the CDR3 begins or ends on the DNA, so no DNA is shown, and the CDR3 is as TCRdb lists it. V usage is TRBV4-3 and J usage is TRBJ2-3; TRBD2 reflects the table's D call only, with no check against the DNA. The CDR3 extends over 15 residues, inclusive of both ends. CDR1 and CDR2 (germline): LGHNA, YSLEER. CDR3: CASSQDRTSGGSIAL.

J is TRBJ1-5 and V is TRBV28; 8 bases match TRBD1. Trimming removed 5 bases from V and 0 bases from J; junction bases left unmatched: 3. Looked up from germline, CDR1 is MDHEN and CDR2 is SYDVKM. The CDR3 length is 15 residues. CDR3 sequence: CASSPGGFSNQPQHF. CDR3 DNA sequence: TGTGCCAGCAGTCCAGGGGGCTTTAGCAATCAGCCCCAGCATTTT.

This clone has a handful of counts. The gene calls are TRBV4-3 and TRBJ1-1, with TRBD1 matching 8 bases. With V trimmed by 6 bases and J by 1 base, 7 bases remained unmatched. Germline CDR1 and CDR2: LGHNA and YSLEER. The CDR3 loop spans 15 amino acids. CDR3 sequence (DNA): TGCGCCAGCAGACGTGACAGGGGTGGGAACACTGAAGCTTTCTTT. Amino acid sequence: CASRRDRGGNTEAFF.

Only a few counts were recorded for this clone. CDR3 sequence reads: CASSPLAVYEQYF. CDR3 DNA sequence: TGTGCCAGCAGCCCACTAGCGGTCTACGAGCAGTACTTC. The chain has TRBV27 and TRBJ2-7, with 8 positions matching TRBD2. The CDR3 totals 13 residues. V lost 6 bases, J lost 3 bases, and 4 bases stayed unmatched. Looked up from germline, CDR1 is MNHEY and CDR2 is SMNVEV (reference sequence).